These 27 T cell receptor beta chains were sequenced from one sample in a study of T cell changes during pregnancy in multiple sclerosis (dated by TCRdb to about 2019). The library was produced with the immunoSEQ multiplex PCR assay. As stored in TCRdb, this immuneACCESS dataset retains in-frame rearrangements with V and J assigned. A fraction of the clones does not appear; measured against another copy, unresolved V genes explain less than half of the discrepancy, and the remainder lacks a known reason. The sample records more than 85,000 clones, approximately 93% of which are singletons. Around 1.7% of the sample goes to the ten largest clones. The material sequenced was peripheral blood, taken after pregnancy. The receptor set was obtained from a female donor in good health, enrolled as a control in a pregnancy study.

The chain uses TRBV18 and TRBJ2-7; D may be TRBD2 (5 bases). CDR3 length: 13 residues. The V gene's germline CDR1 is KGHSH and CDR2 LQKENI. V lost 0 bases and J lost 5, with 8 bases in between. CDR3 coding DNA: TGTGCCAGCTCACCACCGTCCGGGAACGAGCAGTACTTC. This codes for CASSPPSGNEQYF.

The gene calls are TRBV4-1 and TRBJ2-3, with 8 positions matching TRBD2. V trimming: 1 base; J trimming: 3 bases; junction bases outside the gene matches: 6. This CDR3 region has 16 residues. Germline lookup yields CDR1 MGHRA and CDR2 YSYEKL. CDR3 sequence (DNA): TGCGCCAGCAGCCAAGTGTACGGGAGGGGAACAGATACGCAGTATTTT. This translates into CASSQVYGRGTDTQYF.

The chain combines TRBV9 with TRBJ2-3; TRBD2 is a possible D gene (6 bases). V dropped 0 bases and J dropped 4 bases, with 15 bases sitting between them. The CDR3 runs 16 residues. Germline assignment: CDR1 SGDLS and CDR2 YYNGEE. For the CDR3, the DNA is TGTGCCAGCAGCGTAGGGGTTAGCGGATCTGCAGATACGCAGTATTTT. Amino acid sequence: CASSVGVSGSADTQYF.

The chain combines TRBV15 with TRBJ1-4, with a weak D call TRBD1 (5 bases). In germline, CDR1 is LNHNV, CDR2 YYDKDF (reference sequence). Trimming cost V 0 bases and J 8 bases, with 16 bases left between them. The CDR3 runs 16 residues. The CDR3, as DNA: TGTGCCACCAGCAGAGATCAAGGGACTTCCGCAGAAAAACTGTTTTTT. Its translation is CATSRDQGTSAEKLFF.

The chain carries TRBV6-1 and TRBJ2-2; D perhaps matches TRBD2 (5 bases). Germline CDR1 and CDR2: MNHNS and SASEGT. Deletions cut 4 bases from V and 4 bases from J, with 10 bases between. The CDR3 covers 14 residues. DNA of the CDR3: TGTGCCAGCAGTGTGAACAGCGGCACCGGGGAGCTGTTTTTT. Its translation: CASSVNSGTGELFF.

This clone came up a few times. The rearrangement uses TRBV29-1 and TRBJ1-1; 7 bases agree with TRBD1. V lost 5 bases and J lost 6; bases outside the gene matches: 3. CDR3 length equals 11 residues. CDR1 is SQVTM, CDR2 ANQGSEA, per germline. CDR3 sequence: CSVRTGAEAFF. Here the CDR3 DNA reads TGCAGCGTTAGAACAGGGGCTGAAGCTTTCTTT. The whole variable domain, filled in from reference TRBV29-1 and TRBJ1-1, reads SAVISQKPSRDICQRGTSLTIQCQVDSQVTMMFWYRQQPGQSLTLIATANQGSEATYESGFVIDKFPISRPNLTFSTLTVSNMSPEDSSIYLCSVRTGAEAFFGQGTRLTVV.

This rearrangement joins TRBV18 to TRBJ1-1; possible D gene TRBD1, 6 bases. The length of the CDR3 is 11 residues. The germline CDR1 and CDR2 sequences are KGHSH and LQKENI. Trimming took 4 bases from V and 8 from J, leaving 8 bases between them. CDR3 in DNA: TGTGCCAGCTCACAGGACAGAGAAGCTTTCTTT. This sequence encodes CASSQDREAFF. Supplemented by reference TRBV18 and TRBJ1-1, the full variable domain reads NAGVMQNPRHLVRRRGQEARLRCSPMKGHSHVYWYRQLPEEGLKFMVYLQKENIIDESGMPKERFSAEFPKEGPSILRIQQVVRGDSAAYFCASSQDREAFFGQGTRLTVV.

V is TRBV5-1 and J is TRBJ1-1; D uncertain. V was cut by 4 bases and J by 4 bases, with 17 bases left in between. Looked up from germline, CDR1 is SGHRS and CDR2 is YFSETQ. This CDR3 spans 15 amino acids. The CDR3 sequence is CASSPGSLVATEAFF. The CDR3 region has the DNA TGCGCCAGCAGCCCCGGGAGTTTGGTGGCCACTGAAGCTTTCTTT.

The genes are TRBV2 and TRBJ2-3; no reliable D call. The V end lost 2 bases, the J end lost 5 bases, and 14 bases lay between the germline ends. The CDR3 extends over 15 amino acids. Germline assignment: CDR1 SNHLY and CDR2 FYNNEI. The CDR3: CASSESRWAGDTQYF. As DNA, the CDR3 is TGTGCCAGCAGTGAAAGTAGGTGGGCTGGAGATACGCAGTATTTT.

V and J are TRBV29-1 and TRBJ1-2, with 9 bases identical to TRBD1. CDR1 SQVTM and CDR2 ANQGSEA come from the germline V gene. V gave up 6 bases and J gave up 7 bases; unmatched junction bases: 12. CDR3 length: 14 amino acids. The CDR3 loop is CSVKAGTGNGGYTF. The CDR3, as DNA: TGCAGCGTGAAAGCCGGGACAGGGAATGGTGGCTACACCTTC.

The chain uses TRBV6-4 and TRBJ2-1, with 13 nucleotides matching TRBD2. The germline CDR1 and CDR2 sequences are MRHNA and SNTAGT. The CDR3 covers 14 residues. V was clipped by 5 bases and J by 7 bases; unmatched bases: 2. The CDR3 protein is CASSLTSGGNEQFF. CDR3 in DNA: TGTGCCAGCAGTCTGACTAGCGGGGGGAATGAGCAGTTCTTC.

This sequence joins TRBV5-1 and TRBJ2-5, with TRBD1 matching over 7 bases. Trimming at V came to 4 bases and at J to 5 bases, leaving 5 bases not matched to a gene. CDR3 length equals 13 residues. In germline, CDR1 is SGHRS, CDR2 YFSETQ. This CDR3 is CASSKGAEETQYF. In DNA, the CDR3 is TGCGCCAGCAGCAAGGGGGCGGAGGAGACCCAGTACTTC.

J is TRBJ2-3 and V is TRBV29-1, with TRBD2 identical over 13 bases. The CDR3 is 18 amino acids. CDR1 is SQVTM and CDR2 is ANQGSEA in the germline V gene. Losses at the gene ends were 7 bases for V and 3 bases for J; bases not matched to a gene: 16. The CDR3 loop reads CSAQPRGLAGVETDTQYF. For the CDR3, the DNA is TGCAGCGCCCAACCCCGAGGACTAGCGGGAGTCGAAACAGATACGCAGTATTTT.

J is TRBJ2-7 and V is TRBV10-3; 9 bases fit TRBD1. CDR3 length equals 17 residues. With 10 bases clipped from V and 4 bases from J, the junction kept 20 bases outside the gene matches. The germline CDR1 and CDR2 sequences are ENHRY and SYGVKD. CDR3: CATSLQGADTNSYEQYF. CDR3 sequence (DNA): TGTGCCACCTCACTACAGGGGGCCGATACAAATTCATACGAGCAGTACTTC.

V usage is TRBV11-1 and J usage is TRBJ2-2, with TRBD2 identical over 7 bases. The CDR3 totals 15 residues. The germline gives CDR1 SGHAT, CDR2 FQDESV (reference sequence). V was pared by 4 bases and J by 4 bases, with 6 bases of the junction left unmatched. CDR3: CASSSLAGPTGELFF. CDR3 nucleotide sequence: TGTGCCAGCAGCTCCTTAGCGGGCCCCACCGGGGAGCTGTTTTTT.

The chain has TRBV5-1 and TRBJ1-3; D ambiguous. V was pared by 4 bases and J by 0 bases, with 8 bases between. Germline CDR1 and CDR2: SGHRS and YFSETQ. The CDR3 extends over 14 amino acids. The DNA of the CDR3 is TGCGCCAGCAGCGAAGGCGGCTCTGGAAACACCATATATTTT. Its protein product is CASSEGGSGNTIYF.

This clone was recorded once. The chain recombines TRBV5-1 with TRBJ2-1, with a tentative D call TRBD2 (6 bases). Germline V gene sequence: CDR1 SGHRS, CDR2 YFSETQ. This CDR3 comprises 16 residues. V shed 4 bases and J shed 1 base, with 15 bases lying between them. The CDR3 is CASSNQAGTSYNEQFF. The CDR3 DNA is TGCGCCAGCAGCAACCAAGCGGGCACGTCCTACAATGAGCAGTTCTTC.

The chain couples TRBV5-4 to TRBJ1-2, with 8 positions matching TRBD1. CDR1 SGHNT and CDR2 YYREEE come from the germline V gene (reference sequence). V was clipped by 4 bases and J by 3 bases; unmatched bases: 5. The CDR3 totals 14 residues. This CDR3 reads CASSLPGQDYGYTF. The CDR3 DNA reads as TGTGCCAGCAGCCTGCCGGGACAGGACTATGGCTACACCTTC.

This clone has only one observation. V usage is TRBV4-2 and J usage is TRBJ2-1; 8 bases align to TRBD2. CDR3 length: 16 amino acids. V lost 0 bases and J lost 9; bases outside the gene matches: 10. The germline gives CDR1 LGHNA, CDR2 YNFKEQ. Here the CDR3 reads CASSQDRSGSEGEQFF. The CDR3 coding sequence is TGTGCCAGCAGCCAAGATAGGAGCGGGAGTGAGGGTGAGCAGTTCTTC.

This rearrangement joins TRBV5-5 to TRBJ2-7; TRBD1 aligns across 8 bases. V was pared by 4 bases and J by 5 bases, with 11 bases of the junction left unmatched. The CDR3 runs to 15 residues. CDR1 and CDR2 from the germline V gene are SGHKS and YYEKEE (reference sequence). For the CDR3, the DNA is TGTGCCAGCAGCCTCCCCAGGGGGCCGACGGACGAGCAGTACTTC. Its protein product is CASSLPRGPTDEQYF.

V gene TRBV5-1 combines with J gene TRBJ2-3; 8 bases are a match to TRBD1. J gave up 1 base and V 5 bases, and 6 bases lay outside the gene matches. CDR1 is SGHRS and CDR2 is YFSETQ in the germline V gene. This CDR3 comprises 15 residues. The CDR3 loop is CASSRQGAGTDTQYF. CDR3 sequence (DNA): TGCGCCAGCAGTAGGCAGGGGGCGGGCACAGATACGCAGTATTTT.

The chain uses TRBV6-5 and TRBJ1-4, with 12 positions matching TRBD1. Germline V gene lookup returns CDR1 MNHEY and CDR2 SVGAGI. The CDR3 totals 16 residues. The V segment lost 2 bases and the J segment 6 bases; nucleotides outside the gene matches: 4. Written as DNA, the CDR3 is TGTGCCAGCAGTTACGAAGGGACAGGGGGCGATGAAAAACTGTTTTTT. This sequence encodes CASSYEGTGGDEKLFF.

CDR3 residues: CASSEGGTGPQETQYF. The CDR3 DNA is TGTGCCAGCAGTGAAGGGGGGACAGGGCCCCAAGAGACCCAGTACTTC. The chain links TRBV6-1 to TRBJ2-5, with 9 bases lining up with TRBD1. Germline-derived CDR1 and CDR2 are MNHNS and SASEGT. This CDR3 has 16 residues. The V gene end was trimmed by 1 base and the J gene end by 1 base; junction bases not matched to a gene: 4.

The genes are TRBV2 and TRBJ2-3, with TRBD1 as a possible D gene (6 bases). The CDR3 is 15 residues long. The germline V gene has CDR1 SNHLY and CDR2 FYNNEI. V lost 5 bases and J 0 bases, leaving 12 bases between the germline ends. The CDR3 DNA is TGTGCCAGCAGTTTTGGGACAACAAGCACAGATACGCAGTATTTT. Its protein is CASSFGTTSTDTQYF.

In nucleotides, the CDR3 is TGCGCCAGCAGCTTAACAGGGGCTCAATATGGAAACACCATATATTTT. It translates to CASSLTGAQYGNTIYF. The J gene is TRBJ1-3, the V gene TRBV5-1, with 7 bases that match TRBD1. V was pared by 2 bases and J by 3 bases, with 8 bases of the junction left unmatched. In germline, CDR1 is SGHRS, CDR2 YFSETQ. The CDR3 is 16 residues long.

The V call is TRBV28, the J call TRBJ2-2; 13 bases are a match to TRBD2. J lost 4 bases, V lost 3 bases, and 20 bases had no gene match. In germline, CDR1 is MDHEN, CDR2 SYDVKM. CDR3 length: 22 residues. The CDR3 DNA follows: TGTGCCAGCAGTTTGTCTAGGCTGTCTTGGGGACTAGCGGGATGGGGCACCGGGGAGCTGTTTTTT. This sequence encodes CASSLSRLSWGLAGWGTGELFF.

In DNA form, the CDR3 reads TGTGCCAGTAGTGGGGGACAGGGCTATCAGCCCCAGCATTTT. This sequence encodes CASSGGQGYQPQHF. The J gene is TRBJ1-5, the V gene TRBV19; TRBD1 matches 9 bases. This CDR3 region has 14 residues. J was trimmed by 5 bases and V by 5 bases; bases with no gene match: 4. Germline V lookup: CDR1 LNHDA, CDR2 SQIVND (reference sequence).